The TCR beta chain described here comes from a study of blood T cell repertoires in COVID-19. Turning to the study itself: COVID-19 samples, acute and convalescent, were from the United States, Italy and Spain.

Only in-frame clones appear in the TCRdb table, and some are missing; sequencing was by immunoSEQ multiplex PCR. This table has over 250,000 clones, 80% to 90% appearing once. This clone was seen a few times. J gave up 3 bases and V 4 bases, and 8 bases lay outside the gene matches. The CDR3 has 15 amino acids. The V gene's germline CDR1 is SGHRS and CDR2 YFSETQ. The study drew participants aged about 18 to 89 years from some 25 US areas. Researchers sorted participants into cohorts using their self-reported clinical history. Cohort 3 recovered donors had two negative PCRs, clearance, or symptom resolution.

This TCR derives from a woman in her late teens or twenties who had recovered from COVID-19. The chain combines TRBV5-1 with TRBJ2-5; 8 bases align to TRBD1. The specimen was PBMCs or T cells enriched from blood (not recorded which). Here the CDR3 DNA reads TGCGCCAGCAGCGCCAGGACAGGGTCGGAAGAGACCCAGTACTTC. It codes for CASSARTGSEETQYF.